This T cell receptor (beta chain) was identified during a study of shared clonotypes between healthy human individuals. CD45RO-negative, CCR7-positively selected cells formed the naive CD8 fraction, excluding terminally differentiated effector memory CD45RA+ cells. J gave up 6 bases and V 0 bases, and 4 bases lay outside the gene matches. This CDR3 comprises 15 residues. Germline V CDR1 and CDR2: SGHTA, FQGTGA. Method: immunoSEQ multiplex PCR; TCRdb's copy keeps in-frame clones and lacks some. The data contain approximately 1.9 million clones, just over 90% of them singletons. Input material: naive CD8+ T cells from PBMCs. This sequence joins TRBV7-3 and TRBJ2-1, with 8 bases that match TRBD2. The receptor was isolated from a man aged 18 to 35 in good health. Some clones in this sample may be carry-over from other donors' samples. The CDR3: CASSLTTGGVNEQFF. CDR3 in DNA: TGTGCCAGCAGCTTAACGACGGGAGGGGTCAATGAGCAGTTCTTC.